This section outlines one TCR beta chain sequence together with its context. What it recognizes is unknown. Germline V gives CDR1 MNHEY, CDR2 SVGEGT. J gave up 1 base and V 5 bases, and 1 base lay outside the gene matches. The CDR3 extends over 13 amino acids. The data originate from a study of T cell responses to AZD1222 COVID-19 vaccine. Study-level results: The donor group comprised mostly white British people and more females; the analysis possibly underestimated clonal diversity. With dominance at 160-218 and 743-854, vaccine-associated CD4 TCRs spanned spike.

Libraries were prepared by immunoSEQ multiplex PCR; TCRdb keeps only in-frame clonotypes and omits some of them. This sample has 150,000 to 200,000 clones, with roughly 85% found just once. The input for sequencing was peripheral blood, taken 28 days after the second AZD1222 dose. This sequence was found in an adult who received the AZD1222 COVID-19 vaccine. The rearrangement links TRBV6-2 or TRBV6-3 to TRBJ1-1; 7 bases are a match to TRBD1. The CDR3 is CASSRTGNTEAFF. As DNA, the CDR3 is TGTGCCAGCAGTCGGACAGGGAACACTGAAGCTTTCTTT.